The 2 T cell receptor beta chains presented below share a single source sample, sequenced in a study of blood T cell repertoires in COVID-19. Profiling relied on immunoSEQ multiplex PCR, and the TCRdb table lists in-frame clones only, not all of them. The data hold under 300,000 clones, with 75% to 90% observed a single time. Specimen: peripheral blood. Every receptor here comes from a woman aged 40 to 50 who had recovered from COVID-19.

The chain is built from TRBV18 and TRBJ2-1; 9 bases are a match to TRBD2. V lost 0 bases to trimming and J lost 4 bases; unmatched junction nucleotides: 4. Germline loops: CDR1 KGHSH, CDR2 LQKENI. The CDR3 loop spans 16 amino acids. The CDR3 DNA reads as TGTGCCAGCTCACCACCGGGACTAGCTACATACAATGAGCAGTTCTTC. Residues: CASSPPGLATYNEQFF.

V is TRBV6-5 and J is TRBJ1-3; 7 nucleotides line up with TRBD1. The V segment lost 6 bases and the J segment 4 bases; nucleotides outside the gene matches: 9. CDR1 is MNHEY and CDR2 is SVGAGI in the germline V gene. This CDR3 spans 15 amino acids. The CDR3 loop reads CASRKGDSSGNTIYF. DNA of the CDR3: TGTGCCAGCAGGAAGGGGGACAGTTCGGGAAACACCATATATTTT.